The rows below give T cell receptor beta chains drawn from one sample of a study of Ad26.COV2.S vaccination and SARS-CoV-2 variants. Produced via immunoSEQ multiplex PCR; TCRdb's table is partial and in-frame only. The table shows 440,000 or so clones, with about 90% occurring only once. The specimen was peripheral blood, collected in a trial of Ad26.COV2.S vaccine versus placebo. These receptors were taken from a person between 18 and 65 years old who received the Ad26.COV2.S COVID-19 vaccine or a placebo. The CDR3 runs from the conserved cysteine through the conserved F or W. The order of the fields is J gene, V gene, CDR3 length, D gene, CDR3 protein, CDR3 DNA. A D gene is named only where the DNA matches it firmly.

TRBJ1-1 | TRBV9 | 15 | NA | CASSPEVGKNTEAFF | TGTGCCAGCAGCCCCGAGGTGGGGAAGAACACTGAAGCTTTCTTT
TRBJ2-1 | TRBV7-2 | 14 | NA | CASSLGGGGNEQFF | TGTGCCAGCAGCTTAGGAGGGGGGGGCAATGAGCAGTTCTTC
TRBJ2-1 | TRBV29-1 | 12 | NA | CSVDPLGNEQFF | TGCAGCGTTGATCCATTGGGCAATGAGCAGTTCTTC
TRBJ2-1 | TRBV19 | 14 | NA | CASSALGFYNEQFF | TGTGCCAGTAGTGCACTCGGTTTTTACAATGAGCAGTTCTTC
TRBJ1-5 | TRBV24-1 | 15 | NA | CATSAHARGRQPQHF | TGTGCCACCAGTGCCCATGCGCGGGGTCGACAGCCCCAGCATTTT
TRBJ2-7 | TRBV12-3/TRBV12-4 | 13 | TRBD2 | CASSFRGAYEQYF | TGTGCCAGCAGTTTTCGGGGGGCCTACGAGCAGTACTTC
TRBJ1-1 | TRBV7-9 | 13 | NA | CASSLATTTEAFF | TGTGCCAGCAGCTTAGCGACGACAACCGAAGCTTTCTTT
TRBJ2-2 | TRBV19 | 18 | TRBD2 | CATTLTSGGAYGPGELFF | TGTGCCACTACCTTGACTAGCGGGGGGGCCTATGGGCCCGGGGAGCTGTTTTTT
TRBJ1-5 | TRBV5-5 | 18 | TRBD1 | CASSTGQGGALSNQPQHF | TGTGCCAGCAGCACGGGACAGGGCGGGGCCCTTAGCAATCAGCCCCAGCATTTT
TRBJ2-1 | TRBV6-4 | 17 | NA | CASSDLSSARFYNEQFF | TGTGCCAGCAGTGACCTTTCTAGCGCGCGTTTCTACAATGAGCAGTTCTTC
TRBJ2-2 | TRBV19 | 15 | NA | CASSLPGLNTGELFF | TGTGCCAGTAGTCTCCCTGGGTTGAACACCGGGGAGCTGTTTTTT
TRBJ2-3 | TRBV28 | 17 | TRBD2 | CASSFTSGGASTDTQYF | TGTGCCAGCAGTTTTACTAGCGGGGGGGCCTCCACAGATACGCAGTATTTT
TRBJ2-5 | TRBV5-8 | 17 | NA | CASSLSFRTDEQETQYF | TGTGCCAGCAGCTTGTCTTTCCGGACGGATGAACAAGAGACCCAGTACTTC
TRBJ1-6 | TRBV5-6 | 13 | NA | CASSRGGNSPLHF | TGTGCCAGCAGCAGGGGGGGTAATTCACCCCTCCACTTT
TRBJ2-3 | TRBV7-9 | 16 | TRBD2 | CASGHERGGRTDTQYF | TGTGCCAGCGGCCACGAACGGGGGGGGCGCACAGATACGCAGTATTTT
TRBJ2-7 | TRBV7-9 | 15 | NA | CASSSVEASSYEQYF | TGTGCCAGCAGCTCCGTTGAAGCCAGCTCCTACGAGCAGTACTTC
TRBJ1-4 | TRBV7-2 | 14 | NA | CASSLGGSNEKLFF | TGTGCCAGCAGCTTAGGAGGGAGTAATGAAAAACTGTTTTTT
TRBJ2-1 | TRBV2 | 14 | NA | CASIRELSGNEQFF | TGTGCCAGCATCCGCGAACTCTCGGGCAATGAGCAGTTCTTC
TRBJ2-7 | TRBV29-1 | 13 | NA | CSVEGGAQYEQYF | TGCAGCGTGGAAGGGGGGGCACAGTACGAGCAGTACTTC
TRBJ2-5 | TRBV9 | 15 | NA | CASSVGPANQETQYF | TGTGCCAGCAGCGTAGGACCCGCCAACCAAGAGACCCAGTACTTC
TRBJ2-3 | TRBV12-3/TRBV12-4 | 11 | NA | CASSLLDTQYF | TGTGCCAGCAGTTTATTGGATACGCAGTATTTT
TRBJ1-1 | TRBV6-5 | 16 | NA | CASSYRGQGMNTEAFF | TGTGCCAGCAGTTACCGGGGCCAAGGCATGAACACTGAAGCTTTCTTT